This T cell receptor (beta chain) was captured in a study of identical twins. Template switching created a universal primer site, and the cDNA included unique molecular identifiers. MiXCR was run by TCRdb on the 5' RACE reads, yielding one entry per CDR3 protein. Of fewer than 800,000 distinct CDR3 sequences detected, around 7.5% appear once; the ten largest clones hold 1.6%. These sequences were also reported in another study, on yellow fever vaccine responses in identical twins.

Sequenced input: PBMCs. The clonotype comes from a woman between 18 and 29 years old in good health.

The chain's CDR3 is CSARVRLSGELFF. The DNA for the CDR3 is TGCAGTGCCCGGGTTCGGCTGTCCGGGGAGCTGTTTTTT. The rearrangement joins TRBV20-1 to TRBJ2-2; D unresolved. Germline V lookup: CDR1 DFQATT, CDR2 SNEGSKA (reference sequence). V dropped 6 bases and J dropped 6 bases, with 14 bases sitting between them. This CDR3 comprises 13 residues.